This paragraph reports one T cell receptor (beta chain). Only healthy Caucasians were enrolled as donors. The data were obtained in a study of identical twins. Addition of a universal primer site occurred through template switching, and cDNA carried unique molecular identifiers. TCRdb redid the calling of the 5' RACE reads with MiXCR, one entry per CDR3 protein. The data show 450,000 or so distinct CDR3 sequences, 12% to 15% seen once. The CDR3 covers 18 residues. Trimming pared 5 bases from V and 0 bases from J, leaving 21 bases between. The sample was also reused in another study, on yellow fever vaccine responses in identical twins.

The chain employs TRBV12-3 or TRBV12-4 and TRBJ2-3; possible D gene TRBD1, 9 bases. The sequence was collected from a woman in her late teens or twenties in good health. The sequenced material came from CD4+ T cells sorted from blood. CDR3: CASSPGTGQRESTDTQYF. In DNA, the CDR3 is TGTGCCAGCAGTCCCGGGACAGGGCAGCGGGAGAGCACAGATACGCAGTATTTT.